Described below is a single T cell receptor beta chain sequence and its context. The table lists this clonotype with a few counts. Its specific antigen is unknown. There are no base qualities to consult, and no much larger clone falls within one base. The library came from multiplex PCR. Sequencing used an Illumina HiSeq 2500. TCRbeta libraries were constructed through three rounds of nested PCR with primers (Table S4) according to protocols modified from ARM-PCR. Before sequencing, PCR products in the 200-500 bp range were cut out of the gel and cleaned up using the QIAquick gel extraction kit. In the source study's methods: Reads were cleaned using Trimmomatic, were merged into complete CDR3 sequences using FLASH, and were assigned to V(D)J germline segments using MiTCR. Clonal diversity was calculated as the inverse Simpson's index using VDJtools. Productive reads were defined as in-frame sequences without a premature stop codon. TCRdb itself trimmed the public reads at Q25 with fastp, ran MiXCR and retained productive beta chains. Every entry covers one CDR3 protein and lists the most common genes and DNA from its rows. In this record, the V and J calls reflect TCRdb's handling and not the investigators' own analysis. The sample table shows roughly 200,000 distinct CDR3 sequences, and over 55% are seen once. Of the sample, under 30% is held by the ten largest clones.

This specimen comes from a study of tumor and adjacent non-tumor tissue in lung cancer (dated 2018 in TCRdb). Background on the whole study: By cancer type, the cohort comprised 11 to 12 adenocarcinoma patients, a couple of squamous cell carcinoma patients and 1 small cell lung cancer patient. The roughly 15 enrolled patients, of whom around 10 were men and 5 were women, were aged roughly 30 to 80 years and were diagnosed with TNM stage I to III disease. Sequencing produced about 130,000,000 productive TCRbeta reads in total, an average of about 4.5 million reads per sample. Bulk TCRbeta repertoires were compared between lung tumor tissue and matched distant non-tumor lung tissue obtained from about 16 lung cancer patients. For each patient, one tumor sample and one normal lung sample were taken, giving about 31 paired specimens that underwent TCRbeta CDR3 sequencing. What the research found in general, with its limitations: The methods do not name the sequencing platform or mention unique molecular identifiers. Because peripheral blood was not sequenced, blood TCRbeta repertoires in the lung cancer patients of the study were not examined. TCR diversity was significantly higher in younger patients, and greater tumor TCR diversity was associated with shorter overall survival and shorter disease-free survival. Tumor tissue showed significantly higher TCR diversity (inverse Simpson) than normal lung tissue, at roughly 390 vs 170 (P = 0.0075, Mann-Whitney U test). The top 100 clones made up a significantly larger cumulative share of the repertoire in normal lung than in tumor tissue. Only 15 or so patients were included in the cohort, and the need for larger samples and more detailed clinical data was noted by the authors.

RNA was isolated from bulk unsorted tissue, and RNA quality was assessed with a NanoDrop ND-1000 and an Agilent 2100. Donors were newly diagnosed lung cancer patients admitted for thoracic surgery in China between August and November 2014, without prior chemotherapy. Patients who had received previous radiotherapy or chemotherapy, or who had another concurrent cancer, were excluded from the study. Pieces of surgical tissue measuring about 1-2.1 cm3 were kept in RNAlater solution and held at -80 degrees C until needed. Sequenced input: lung tumor tissue. The origin of this receptor is a man aged 55 to 69 with non-small cell lung cancer.

The CDR3 protein is CASRDGTGRGGPQHF. The nucleotide sequence is given as TGTGCCAGCAGGGACGGGACAGGGAGGGGGGGGCCCCAGCATTTT. This chain joins TRBV6-1 to TRBJ1-5, with 9 central nucleotides matching TRBD1. Trimming leaves V shorter by 6 bases and J shorter by 9 bases, with the junction holding 12 bases beyond the gene matches. The CDR3, from cysteine to phenylalanine, totals 15 residues. The retained sequence is limited to the CDR3, 45 bases, with the frame set at the first base. Via the germline V gene, CDR1 is MNHNS and CDR2 SASEGT.